A single sample is the source of the 27 T cell receptor beta chains below, sequenced in a study of neurological immune-mediated disorders. TCRdb re-analysed the 5' RACE reads in MiXCR, keeping a single row per CDR3 protein. Here the sample spans about 55,000 distinct CDR3 sequences, 3% to 4% being singletons. Specimen: CD4+ T cells from blood. The receptors originated from a woman aged 40 to 55 with multiple sclerosis.

This clonotype was seen repeatedly, ten times or more. The rearrangement links TRBV5-1 to TRBJ2-1; 9 bases agree with TRBD2. Germline CDR1 SGHRS, CDR2 YFSETQ. The CDR3 consists of 16 residues. V lost 0 bases, J lost 6 bases, and 7 bases stayed unmatched. CDR3: CASSLEAGGYVNEQFF. CDR3 bases: TGCGCCAGCAGCTTGGAAGCGGGGGGTTATGTCAATGAGCAGTTCTTC. The complete variable domain, with remaining parts taken from reference TRBV5-1 and TRBJ2-1, reads KAGVTQTPRYLIKTRGQQVTLSCSPISGHRSVSWYQQTPGQGLQFLFEYFSETQRNKGNFPGRFSGRQFSNSRSEMNVSTLELGDSALYLCASSLEAGGYVNEQFFGPGTRLTVL.

This clonotype has at least ten counts. The V and J genes are TRBV5-1 and TRBJ1-6; D may be TRBD1 (5 bases). Trimming cost V 2 bases and J 11 bases, with 11 bases left between them. CDR3 length: 13 residues. CDR1 and CDR2 (germline): SGHRS, YFSETQ. The CDR3 region is CASSLEGHPPLHF. In DNA, the CDR3 is TGCGCCAGCAGCTTAGAAGGACACCCACCCCTCCACTTT.

The sample holds many counts of this clonotype. V usage is TRBV12-3 or TRBV12-4 and J usage is TRBJ1-5; 11 positions agree with TRBD1. The CDR3 covers 15 residues. J gave up 5 bases and V 5 bases, and 5 bases lay outside the gene matches. CDR3 sequence (DNA): TGTGCCAGCAGTCGGGGACAGGGGGAAGATCAGCCCCAGCATTTT. Translation: CASSRGQGEDQPQHF.

This clonotype was observed many times. This rearrangement joins TRBV2 to TRBJ1-5, with D perhaps TRBD1 (6 bases). CDR3 length: 15 residues. Germline CDR1 reads SNHLY; CDR2 reads FYNNEI. Trimming removed 6 bases at V and 5 bases at J, with 17 bases between. The CDR3 DNA reads as TGTGCCAGCAGCTTGCCTGCAGGGGTGTATCAGCCCCAGCATTTT. This gives the protein CASSLPAGVYQPQHF.

This clonotype was found many times. The genes are TRBV12-3 or TRBV12-4 and TRBJ2-3; 7 nucleotides line up with TRBD1. V lost 4 bases and J lost 6; bases outside the gene matches: 1. This CDR3 is built from 12 residues. This CDR3 reads CASSSRGDTQYF. DNA of the CDR3: TGTGCCAGCAGTTCCAGGGGGGATACGCAGTATTTT.

This clonotype was counted many times. The chain joins TRBV6-6 to TRBJ2-5, with 11 nucleotides matching TRBD2. This CDR3 has 15 amino acids. The J segment lost 5 bases and the V segment lost 5 bases, leaving 7 bases of the junction unmatched. The germline V gene has CDR1 MNHNY and CDR2 SVGAGI (reference sequence). The CDR3 sequence is CASSKRLAGRETQYF. Here the CDR3 DNA reads TGTGCCAGCAGTAAACGACTAGCGGGGCGGGAGACCCAGTACTTC.

Many counts were recorded for this clonotype. The genes are TRBV9 and TRBJ2-7; no clear D gene. Germline CDR1 reads SGDLS; CDR2 reads YYNGEE. The CDR3 contains 12 residues. Trimming left V 4 bases short and J 4 bases short, with 9 bases between. The CDR3 loop is CASSNSRYEQYF. For the CDR3, the DNA is TGTGCCAGCAGCAATAGTAGGTACGAGCAGTACTTC. Based on the CDR3 plus reference TRBV9 and TRBJ2-7, the full variable domain is DSGVTQTPKHLITATGQRVTLRCSPRSGDLSVYWYQQSLDQGLQFLIQYYNGEERAKGNILERFSAQQFPDLHSELNLSSLELGDSALYFCASSNSRYEQYFGPGTRLTVT.

Ten or more counts support this clonotype. J is TRBJ1-2 and V is TRBV6-5; D is unresolved. CDR1 and CDR2 (germline): MNHEY, SVGAGI. V dropped 8 bases and J dropped 5 bases, with 24 bases sitting between them. This CDR3 is 16 amino acids long. The CDR3, as DNA: TGTGCCAGCCATTCATCGGCACAAGTACGGCTTTATGGCTACACCTTC. This encodes CASHSSAQVRLYGYTF.

This clonotype was observed many times. CDR3 in DNA: TGTGCCAGCTCATCGGGTCACCCGGATTCACCCCTCCACTTT. Protein: CASSSGHPDSPLHF. This chain joins TRBV18 and TRBJ1-6; D remains unclear. The CDR3 is 14 amino acids. V dropped 5 bases and J dropped 8 bases, with 13 bases sitting between them. Germline-derived CDR1 and CDR2 are KGHSH and LQKENI.

This clonotype was observed at least ten times. The rearrangement joins TRBV20-1 to TRBJ1-6; 7 bases align to TRBD1. This CDR3 comprises 14 residues. The germline gives CDR1 DFQATT, CDR2 SNEGSKA (reference sequence). Germline trimming cut 1 base from V and 8 bases from J; bases unmatched to any gene: 5. The CDR3 sequence: CSARGHRGYSPLHF. The CDR3 DNA reads as TGCAGTGCTAGAGGCCACAGGGGTTATTCACCCCTCCACTTT.

This clonotype was counted at least ten times. The V gene is TRBV18, the J gene TRBJ1-1, with TRBD1 as a possible D gene (6 bases). The CDR3 covers 16 residues. The V and J ends lost 0 bases and 5 bases respectively, with 16 bases between them. Germline lookup yields CDR1 KGHSH and CDR2 LQKENI. The CDR3 DNA reads TGTGCCAGCTCACCACCGGAGGGGGGGCTTTATACTGAAGCTTTCTTT. Its protein is CASSPPEGGLYTEAFF. Full variable domain (remainder filled in from reference TRBV18 and TRBJ1-1): NAGVMQNPRHLVRRRGQEARLRCSPMKGHSHVYWYRQLPEEGLKFMVYLQKENIIDESGMPKERFSAEFPKEGPSILRIQQVVRGDSAAYFCASSPPEGGLYTEAFFGQGTRLTVV.

Ten or more counts support this clonotype. The gene calls are TRBV20-1 and TRBJ2-2, with 8 nucleotides matching TRBD2. The germline V gene has CDR1 DFQATT and CDR2 SNEGSKA (reference sequence). V lost 4 bases, J lost 6 bases, and 4 bases stayed unmatched. This CDR3 region has 13 residues. The CDR3 bases are TGCAGTGCTACCCGGGGGGGGGCCGGGGAGCTGTTTTTT. Its protein is CSATRGGAGELFF.

This clonotype was seen at least ten times. The rearrangement links TRBV18 to TRBJ2-5; unclear D gene. The V gene's germline CDR1 is KGHSH and CDR2 LQKENI. Trimming took 3 bases from V and 4 from J, leaving 12 bases between them. This CDR3 spans 14 amino acids. DNA of the CDR3: TGTGCCAGCTCACCGTCCAAGGGATCAGAGACCCAGTACTTC. It specifies CASSPSKGSETQYF.

This clonotype occurred many times. The V and J genes are TRBV10-3 and TRBJ2-6; D could derive from TRBD1 or TRBD2 (5 bases each). The CDR3 length is 16 residues. Germline loops: CDR1 ENHRY, CDR2 SYGVKD. Trimming stripped 1 base from V and 2 bases from J, with 9 bases between. CDR3 coding DNA: TGTGCCATCAGTGAGTTCGGGGCCCCTGGGGCCAACGTCCTGACTTTC. Translation: CAISEFGAPGANVLTF.

This clonotype was seen a handful of times. CDR3 in DNA: TGTGCCATCAGTGAGTCGCGGGGGGCCCCTACAACCCAGCATTTT. Amino acids: CAISESRGAPTTQHF. The rearrangement joins TRBV10-3 to TRBJ1-5, with D perhaps matching TRBD1 (6 bases). The germline gives CDR1 ENHRY, CDR2 SYGVKD. The CDR3 has 15 residues. Trimming took 0 bases from V and 11 from J, leaving 17 bases between them.

This clonotype came up many times. The J gene is TRBJ2-4, the V gene TRBV6-6; D not certain. This CDR3 comprises 16 residues. V was pared by 5 bases and J by 0 bases, with 14 bases between. Germline V lookup: CDR1 MNHNY, CDR2 SVGAGI (reference sequence). The DNA of the CDR3 is TGTGCCAGCAGTCGTTCAATAATACTAGCCAAAAACATTCAGTACTTC. Amino acid sequence: CASSRSIILAKNIQYF.

This clonotype was counted ten times or more. The chain employs TRBV29-1 and TRBJ2-3, with D hard to call. Trimming pared 3 bases from V and 2 bases from J, leaving 21 bases between. The CDR3 is 17 amino acids. Per germline, CDR1 SQVTM and CDR2 ANQGSEA. The DNA for the CDR3 is TGCAGCGTTGATTCCACCTCGTCCGGGTCAAACACAGATACGCAGTATTTT. Translation gives CSVDSTSSGSNTDTQYF.

This clonotype was detected only a few times. This sequence joins TRBV5-1 and TRBJ2-2; D gene uncertain. Per germline, CDR1 SGHRS and CDR2 YFSETQ. V lost 4 bases to trimming and J lost 2 bases, with 15 bases between them. CDR3 length: 16 residues. For the CDR3, the DNA is TGCGCCAGCAGCCCATCCGGGCGGTCAAACACCGGGGAGCTGTTTTTT. Amino acids: CASSPSGRSNTGELFF.

This clonotype came up many times. The chain combines TRBV5-1 with TRBJ1-3; D is perhaps TRBD1 (6 bases). V was clipped by 1 base and J by 0 bases, with 8 bases between them. Germline V gives CDR1 SGHRS, CDR2 YFSETQ. The CDR3 loop spans 15 amino acids. DNA for the CDR3: TGCGCCAGCAGCTTGCAGGGGACCTCTGGAAACACCATATATTTT. Translation gives CASSLQGTSGNTIYF.

This clonotype has at least ten counts. The genes are TRBV6-5 and TRBJ2-7, with TRBD1 identical over 9 bases. Germline V gene lookup returns CDR1 MNHEY and CDR2 SVGAGI. J gave up 3 bases and V 0 bases, and 9 bases lay outside the gene matches. The CDR3 runs to 17 residues. The CDR3 region has the DNA TGTGCCAGCAGTTACTCGATATCGACAGGGGGGTTCTACGAGCAGTACTTC. This gives the protein CASSYSISTGGFYEQYF.

This clonotype was recorded many times. This chain links TRBV5-1 with TRBJ2-3; 8 bases map to TRBD2. The CDR3 runs to 19 residues. The V gene's germline CDR1 is SGHRS and CDR2 YFSETQ. V shed 1 base and J 0 bases; nucleotides not matched to a gene: 13. The CDR3 nucleotides are TGCGCCAGCAGCTTGTCCGCAACTAGCGGAATCTTTAGCACAGATACGCAGTATTTT. This sequence encodes CASSLSATSGIFSTDTQYF.

At least ten counts were recorded for this clonotype. J is TRBJ1-5 and V is TRBV5-1; tentatively, D is TRBD1 (6 bases). V lost 4 bases, J lost 3 bases, and 14 bases lay in between. The CDR3 has 15 amino acids. Germline lookup yields CDR1 SGHRS and CDR2 YFSETQ. CDR3 region: CASSPDGQNNQPQHF. DNA of the CDR3: TGCGCCAGCAGCCCGGACGGACAGAACAATCAGCCCCAGCATTTT.

This clonotype came up many times. The chain uses TRBV4-1 and TRBJ1-1, with D uncertain. Between the trimmed V and J ends, which lost 0 bases and 8 bases, there was a span of 16 bases. Germline CDR1 is MGHRA and CDR2 is YSYEKL. This CDR3 is 15 amino acids long. The CDR3 nucleotides read TGCGCCAGCAGCCAAGACGAGATCCGGGCCGGCGAAGCTTTCTTT. Protein sequence: CASSQDEIRAGEAFF.

The table lists this clonotype with many counts. The chain combines TRBV11-2 with TRBJ1-1; D might be TRBD1 (6 bases). V was pared by 4 bases and J by 4 bases, with 10 bases between. CDR1 is SGHAT and CDR2 is FQNNGV in the germline V gene. The CDR3 contains 13 residues. The CDR3 DNA reads as TGTGCCAGCAGCTCCCAAGGGGGCACTGAAGCTTTCTTT. Translating gives CASSSQGGTEAFF.

In its sample, this clonotype was seen many times. V and J are TRBV20-1 and TRBJ2-1; 10 bases align to TRBD1. Trimming at V came to 3 bases and at J to 14 bases, leaving 4 bases not matched to a gene. The CDR3 runs 11 residues. From germline, CDR1 is DFQATT and CDR2 SNEGSKA (reference sequence). The CDR3 is CSARTGTGEFF. CDR3 nucleotide sequence: TGCAGTGCTAGGACCGGGACAGGGGAGTTCTTC.

This clonotype was found many times. The chain couples TRBV7-9 to TRBJ2-1; 7 positions agree with TRBD1. Germline values: CDR1 SEHNR, CDR2 FQNEAQ (reference sequence). V dropped 5 bases and J dropped 4; count of bases not matched to a gene: 5. This CDR3 has 14 amino acids. CDR3 loop: CASSAGTAYNEQFF. In DNA, the CDR3 is TGTGCCAGCAGCGCCGGGACAGCTTACAATGAGCAGTTCTTC.

This clonotype was detected ten times or more. V and J are TRBV20-1 and TRBJ1-4, with 8 nucleotides matching TRBD1. The germline V gene has CDR1 DFQATT and CDR2 SNEGSKA (reference sequence). Germline trimming cut 1 base from V and 7 bases from J; bases unmatched to any gene: 2. This CDR3 contains 13 residues. Here the CDR3 reads CSARAGQGEKLFF. The CDR3 bases are TGCAGTGCTAGAGCTGGACAGGGTGAAAAACTGTTTTTT.